This entry lists 30 T cell receptor beta chains sequenced from one sample in a study of OX40 agonist ivuxolimab in advanced cancers. Here immunoSEQ multiplex PCR was the method, and the copy in TCRdb shows in-frame clones only, minus some. This table holds tens of thousands of clones, 65% to 85% found once. Source: CD4+ or CD8+ T cells sorted from blood, taken in a trial of the OX40 agonist ivuxolimab. Receptors were obtained from an adult with an advanced solid tumor such as melanoma, head and neck, liver or kidney cancer.

The chain is built from TRBV5-6 and TRBJ2-2; possibly TRBD1 for D (5 bases). The CDR3 runs to 18 residues. CDR1 SGHDT and CDR2 YYEEEE come from the germline V gene. The ends were cut back, 1 base at V and 7 bases at J, with 23 bases in the middle. CDR3 sequence: CASSLSRAAFQRFGELFF. The DNA for the CDR3 is TGTGCCAGCAGCTTGAGCAGGGCGGCATTTCAGCGCTTCGGGGAGCTGTTTTTT.

This chain joins TRBV6-6 and TRBJ2-7; 7 bases agree with TRBD2. The germline V gene has CDR1 MNHNY and CDR2 SVGAGI (reference sequence). The CDR3 has 14 amino acids. The J segment lost 0 bases and the V segment lost 5 bases, leaving 4 bases of the junction unmatched. The CDR3 spells CASSPRTSSYEQYF. The DNA of the CDR3 is TGTGCCAGCAGTCCCCGGACTAGCTCCTACGAGCAGTACTTC.

The CDR3 DNA follows: TGTGCCAGCAGTTTAAGGCGGGGAACCTACGAGCAGTACTTC. This encodes CASSLRRGTYEQYF. The chain has TRBV27 and TRBJ2-7; TRBD2 is a possible D gene (6 bases). Trimming stripped 2 bases from V and 2 bases from J, with 10 bases between. Germline CDR1 MNHEY, CDR2 SMNVEV (reference sequence). CDR3 length equals 14 residues.

This chain uses TRBV4-3 with TRBJ1-3; D is unclear. The CDR3 loop spans 15 amino acids. Germline CDR1 is LGHNA and CDR2 is YSLEER. Trimming removed 0 bases from V and 4 bases from J, with 10 bases in between. The CDR3 reads CASSQERSGGNTIYF. The CDR3 coding sequence is TGCGCCAGCAGCCAAGAACGGTCCGGGGGAAACACCATATATTTT.

In this sample, this clone turned up once. This chain links TRBV6-1 with TRBJ1-4; D perhaps matches TRBD1 (5 bases). Trimming left V 2 bases short and J 3 bases short, with 16 bases between. Germline CDR1 is MNHNS and CDR2 is SASEGT. CDR3 length: 17 amino acids. Written as DNA, the CDR3 is TGTGCCAGCAGTGAACTGGCTGTATGGGGCCCTAATGAAAAACTGTTTTTT. It specifies CASSELAVWGPNEKLFF.

The CDR3 is CATSRARSDRGNQPQHF. The CDR3 DNA reads as TGTGCCACCAGCAGAGCTCGATCGGACAGGGGCAATCAGCCCCAGCATTTT. J is TRBJ1-5 and V is TRBV15; TRBD1 matches at 8 bases. V gave up 1 base and J gave up 2 bases; unmatched junction bases: 7. This CDR3 contains 17 residues. Germline V gene sequence: CDR1 LNHNV, CDR2 YYDKDF (reference sequence).

The CDR3 DNA is TGCAGCGTTGTAGTAGGGGGCTATGGCTACACCTTC. It is translated as CSVVVGGYGYTF. V usage is TRBV29-1 and J usage is TRBJ1-2, with TRBD1 as a possible D gene (6 bases). V lost 4 bases and J 4 bases, leaving 10 bases between the germline ends. The CDR3 sequence is 12 residues long. Germline V gene lookup returns CDR1 SQVTM and CDR2 ANQGSEA.

The rearrangement uses TRBV29-1 and TRBJ1-1; the D gene is possibly TRBD1 (5 bases). This CDR3 comprises 15 residues. The V end lost 3 bases, the J end lost 7 bases, and 21 bases lay between the germline ends. CDR1 and CDR2 from the germline V gene are SQVTM and ANQGSEA. The CDR3 DNA reads TGCAGCGTTGACGGCCGGGGGGATGGGAGGGATGAAGCTTTCTTT. This codes for CSVDGRGDGRDEAFF. Together with reference TRBV29-1 and TRBJ1-1, the CDR3 gives the full variable domain: SAVISQKPSRDICQRGTSLTIQCQVDSQVTMMFWYRQQPGQSLTLIATANQGSEATYESGFVIDKFPISRPNLTFSTLTVSNMSPEDSSIYLCSVDGRGDGRDEAFFGQGTRLTVV.

The J gene is TRBJ1-2, the V gene TRBV12-5, with 7 bases matching TRBD1. Germline values: CDR1 LGHNT, CDR2 FRNRAP. This CDR3 contains 16 residues. Unmatched junction bases numbered 8, after V lost 0 bases and J lost 4 bases. CDR3 coding DNA: TGTGCTAGTGGTTTGGTACCAGGGGGTTTTGGCTATGGCTACACCTTC. Translation gives CASGLVPGGFGYGYTF.

This clone was seen a few times. The chain recombines TRBV15 with TRBJ2-7; TRBD1 or TRBD2 may be the D gene (5 bases each). Trimming cost V 1 base and J 5 bases, with 12 bases left between them. Germline-derived CDR1 and CDR2 are LNHNV and YYDKDF (reference sequence). CDR3 size: 14 residues. CDR3 loop: CATSRGGTFDEQYF. CDR3 DNA: TGTGCCACCAGCAGAGGAGGGACCTTCGACGAGCAGTACTTC.

V is TRBV28 and J is TRBJ1-3; D is unclear. CDR1 is MDHEN, CDR2 SYDVKM, per germline. Trimming stripped 9 bases from V and 6 bases from J, with 9 bases between. The CDR3 is made up of 11 amino acids. CDR3 nucleotide sequence: TGTGCCAGTAAACAGCTAAACACCATATATTTT. Amino acid sequence: CASKQLNTIYF.

This clone was picked up a small number of times. The chain uses TRBV29-1 and TRBJ2-2; the D gene is possibly TRBD1 (7 bases). CDR3 size: 14 residues. V was clipped by 5 bases and J by 4 bases, with 14 bases between them. Per germline, CDR1 SQVTM and CDR2 ANQGSEA. The CDR3 protein is CSVYNRGGTGELFF. CDR3 bases: TGCAGCGTTTATAACAGGGGAGGCACCGGGGAGCTGTTTTTT.

This clone was detected a few times. The chain links TRBV5-1 to TRBJ1-5, with D possibly TRBD1 on 5 matching bases. The CDR3 has 17 residues. V gave up 4 bases and J gave up 6 bases, with 23 bases separating them. Germline CDR1 and CDR2: SGHRS and YFSETQ. CDR3 in DNA: TGCGCCAGCAGCCTGGAAGCGGGACTACCGGGCAGTCAGCCCCAGCATTTT. This translates into CASSLEAGLPGSQPQHF.

This rearrangement joins TRBV5-1 to TRBJ2-1; D gene ambiguous. V dropped 4 bases and J dropped 9 bases, with 23 bases sitting between them. Germline V gene sequence: CDR1 SGHRS, CDR2 YFSETQ. CDR3 length equals 16 residues. Here the CDR3 DNA reads TGCGCCAGCAGCCAATCTGGTGCCAGCCATAAGGGTGAGCAGTTCTTC. This encodes CASSQSGASHKGEQFF.

The chain links TRBV27 to TRBJ2-3; 7 positions agree with TRBD2. The CDR3 is 16 amino acids. V lost 5 bases to trimming and J lost 7 bases; unmatched junction nucleotides: 15. Germline CDR1 and CDR2: MNHEY and SMNVEV (reference sequence). The CDR3 sequence: CASSRAGTTLGNTQYF. The CDR3 nucleotides are TGTGCCAGCAGTAGAGCCGGGACTACCCTGGGGAATACGCAGTATTTT.

The chain has TRBV6-5 and TRBJ1-4, with TRBD1 identical over 8 bases. CDR1 MNHEY and CDR2 SVGAGI come from the germline V gene. This CDR3 region has 15 residues. After removal of 6 bases from V and 8 bases from J, the junction contained 11 bases not matched to a gene. CDR3 residues: CASSTGDRRLEKLFF. CDR3 nucleotides: TGTGCCAGCAGCACCGGGGACAGGCGGTTGGAAAAACTGTTTTTT.

The chain joins TRBV6-1 to TRBJ1-5; D is undetermined. The V gene's germline CDR1 is MNHNS and CDR2 SASEGT. The V end lost 2 bases, the J end lost 0 bases, and 5 bases lay between the germline ends. This CDR3 has 14 residues. The CDR3 nucleotides are TGTGCCAGCAGTGAACTGTTTAGCAATCAGCCCCAGCATTTT. It encodes CASSELFSNQPQHF.

This chain joins TRBV2 and TRBJ1-2, with D perhaps matching TRBD1 (6 bases). This CDR3 comprises 13 residues. Looked up from germline, CDR1 is SNHLY and CDR2 is FYNNEI. V lost 6 bases and J 0 bases, leaving 8 bases between the germline ends. The CDR3 coding sequence is TGTGCCAGCAGCGGACAGCCTAACTATGGCTACACCTTC. This codes for CASSGQPNYGYTF.

The chain uses TRBV5-5 and TRBJ2-1; unclear D gene. The CDR3 extends over 13 amino acids. Germline-derived CDR1 and CDR2 are SGHKS and YYEKEE (reference sequence). The ends were cut back, 6 bases at V and 0 bases at J, with 7 bases in the middle. The CDR3 DNA sequence: TGTGCCAGCAAGAAGACCTCCTACAATGAGCAGTTCTTC. Protein: CASKKTSYNEQFF. The complete variable domain, with remaining parts taken from reference TRBV5-5 and TRBJ2-1, reads DAGVTQSPTHLIKTRGQQVTLRCSPISGHKSVSWYQQVLGQGPQFIFQYYEKEERGRGNFPDRFSARQFPNYSSELNVNALLLGDSALYLCASKKTSYNEQFFGPGTRLTVL.

This clone was detected only a few times. The chain is built from TRBV5-1 and TRBJ2-5; TRBD1 matches 7 bases. Germline CDR1 is SGHRS and CDR2 is YFSETQ. The CDR3 spans 15 residues. V lost 5 bases to trimming and J lost 5 bases; unmatched junction nucleotides: 12. CDR3 region: CASRPTDRFGETQYF. The CDR3 DNA follows: TGCGCCAGCAGGCCGACGGACAGGTTTGGGGAGACCCAGTACTTC.

J is TRBJ1-1 and V is TRBV7-2; D is undetermined. V was trimmed by 1 base and J by 8 bases, leaving 8 bases between them. CDR3 length: 12 residues. Germline-derived CDR1 and CDR2 are SGHTA and FQGNSA. CDR3 sequence reads: CASSLDEEEAFF. The CDR3 nucleotides read TGTGCCAGCAGCTTAGATGAGGAAGAAGCTTTCTTT.

To note about this clone: Relative to the germline gene, one junction end is altered; a read error may explain this. The V and J genes are TRBV7-7 and TRBJ2-7; 7 nucleotides line up with TRBD2. The germline V gene encodes CDR1 SSHAT and CDR2 FNYEAQ (reference sequence). CDR3 length: 15 residues. Here the CDR3 reads CASSPTLARSVEQYF. The CDR3 DNA sequence: TGTGCTAGCAGCCCCACACTAGCGCGGTCCGTCGAGCAGTACTTC. The full variable domain, its missing parts supplied by reference TRBV7-7 and TRBJ2-7, is GAGVSQSPRYKVTKRGQDVTLRCDPISSHATLYWYQQALGQGPEFLTYFNYEAQPDKSGLPSDRFSAERPEGSISTLTIQRTEQRDSAMYRCASSPTLARSVEQYFGPGTRLTVT.

This clone came up a few times. The V and J genes are TRBV10-3 and TRBJ1-1; 8 positions match TRBD1. V gave up 10 bases and J gave up 3 bases; unmatched junction bases: 10. The CDR3 totals 14 residues. Germline CDR1 is ENHRY and CDR2 is SYGVKD. The CDR3 here is CATEDRAVDTEAFF. The CDR3 bases are TGTGCCACCGAGGACAGGGCCGTAGACACTGAAGCTTTCTTT.

The chain joins TRBV5-4 to TRBJ1-5; TRBD1 matches 9 bases. Germline CDR1 SGHNT, CDR2 YYREEE (reference sequence). The length of the CDR3 is 16 residues. V shed 4 bases, J shed 0 bases, and the junction held 5 bases outside the gene matches. CDR3 in DNA: TGTGCCAGCAGCCGGGACAGGGCAAATAGCAATCAGCCCCAGCATTTT. Residues: CASSRDRANSNQPQHF.

This clone came up once. The J gene is TRBJ1-1, the V gene TRBV20-1; no clear D gene. V lost 3 bases and J lost 8, with 10 bases in between. The CDR3 runs to 11 residues. Germline V gene lookup returns CDR1 DFQATT and CDR2 SNEGSKA (reference sequence). CDR3 residues: CSASLKSEAFF. The CDR3 region has the DNA TGCAGTGCTAGTTTGAAGTCGGAAGCTTTCTTT.

The chain has TRBV6-1 and TRBJ1-1; tentative D call: TRBD1 (5 bases). The CDR3 has 14 amino acids. V lost 0 bases, J lost 7 bases, and 12 bases lay in between. The germline CDR1 and CDR2 sequences are MNHNS and SASEGT. In DNA, the CDR3 is TGTGCCAGCAGTGAAGCCCGGGGGATCGGTGAAGCTTTCTTT. The encoded protein is CASSEARGIGEAFF.

The chain employs TRBV14 and TRBJ2-4; either TRBD1 or TRBD2 may supply D (6 bases each). CDR1 is SGHDN and CDR2 is FVKESK in the germline V gene. V lost 4 bases and J 1 base, leaving 26 bases between the germline ends. This CDR3 is 20 amino acids long. The CDR3 spells CASSPSGTPRRVLAKNIQYF. CDR3 nucleotides: TGTGCCAGCAGCCCGTCCGGGACACCTAGGAGGGTGCTGGCCAAAAACATTCAGTACTTC.

The chain recombines TRBV6-5 with TRBJ1-2; D gene uncertain. V lost 5 bases, J lost 7 bases, and 5 bases lay in between. This CDR3 comprises 10 residues. Germline CDR1 is MNHEY and CDR2 is SVGAGI. CDR3 sequence reads: CASSEIGYTF. In DNA, the CDR3 is TGTGCCAGCAGTGAAATTGGCTACACCTTC.

The chain carries TRBV29-1 and TRBJ1-1; TRBD1 is a possible D gene (5 bases). This CDR3 is built from 13 residues. Germline loops: CDR1 SQVTM, CDR2 ANQGSEA. Deletions cut 2 bases from V and 2 bases from J, with 9 bases between. For the CDR3, the DNA is TGCAGCGTTGAAATCAGGGTCAACACTGAAGCTTTCTTT. This translates into CSVEIRVNTEAFF. Filled out from reference TRBV29-1 and TRBJ1-1, the complete variable domain reads SAVISQKPSRDICQRGTSLTIQCQVDSQVTMMFWYRQQPGQSLTLIATANQGSEATYESGFVIDKFPISRPNLTFSTLTVSNMSPEDSSIYLCSVEIRVNTEAFFGQGTRLTVV.

The CDR3 DNA is TGTGCCAGCAGTGAAGTCCAGTACGGCGCGGGGCAGTTCTTC. Encoded protein: CASSEVQYGAGQFF. V gene TRBV6-1 combines with J gene TRBJ2-1, with D possibly matching TRBD2 (5 bases). Trimming removed 1 base from V and 12 bases from J, with 16 bases in between. This CDR3 has 14 residues. Germline CDR1 is MNHNS and CDR2 is SASEGT.